The clone carrying this T cell receptor (beta chain) was recorded once. This specimen belongs to a study of blood T cell repertoires in COVID-19. In the original processing: Amplification with reference gene primers provided the estimates of nucleated cell counts. Assay used: immunoSEQ multiplex PCR; TCRdb lists only in-frame clones, some missing. That table supplies the V and J calls and clone size; D and trimming were determined from the DNA. The top ten hold approximately 9.2% of the sample, which has some 140,000 clones, about 79% seen once. Recruitment covered about two dozen US areas and drew participants whose ages spanned about 18 to 90 years. Membership in each cohort depended on participant-reported clinical history. In Cohort 3, a recovered donor had either two negative PCRs, clearance, or symptom resolution. CDR3 size: 15 residues. Looked up from germline, CDR1 is ENHRY and CDR2 is SYGVKD. The V end was cut by 5 bases, the J end by 2 bases, with 13 bases between.

Sequences were obtained from PBMCs or T cells enriched from blood (not recorded which). The chain has TRBV10-3 and TRBJ1-5; TRBD1 might be the D (5 bases). This receptor was identified in a man in his fifties who had recovered from COVID-19. This chain's CDR3 is CAISTDNSGNQPQHF. In nucleotides, the CDR3 is TGTGCCATCAGTACGGACAACAGTGGCAATCAGCCCCAGCATTTT.